Following are 18 T cell receptor beta chains from one sample sequenced in a study of radiotherapy plus CTLA-4 blockade in lung cancer. The assay was immunoSEQ multiplex PCR, and TCRdb's table has in-frame clones only and misses some. The table shows 100,000 or so clones, with roughly four fifths occurring only once. Sequencing used peripheral blood, obtained from a patient treated with radiotherapy plus ipilimumab. The receptors come from a human donor with non-small cell lung cancer that progressed on radiotherapy plus ipilimumab.

The V and J genes are TRBV5-1 and TRBJ1-1; 8 bases agree with TRBD1. The ends lost 4 bases at V and 1 base at J; junction bases unmatched: 3. In germline, CDR1 is SGHRS, CDR2 YFSETQ. The CDR3 length is 14 residues. This chain's CDR3 is CASSGTGGNTEAFF. The CDR3 DNA follows: TGCGCCAGCAGCGGGACAGGTGGGAACACTGAAGCTTTCTTT.

CDR3 DNA sequence: TGTGCCAGCAGTCCCCGCCGGGACAGTCTCTACGAAGGGCAGTACGTC. It codes for CASSPRRDSLYEGQYV. The chain carries TRBV27 and TRBJ2-7, with 7 bases fitting TRBD1. Germline values: CDR1 MNHEY, CDR2 SMNVEV (reference sequence). The CDR3 spans 16 residues. The J segment lost 9 bases and the V segment lost 5 bases, leaving 19 bases of the junction unmatched.

The rearrangement joins TRBV7-9 to TRBJ2-2; maybe TRBD1 (6 bases). V dropped 4 bases and J dropped 7 bases, with 16 bases sitting between them. The germline V gene encodes CDR1 SEHNR and CDR2 FQNEAQ (reference sequence). This CDR3 comprises 15 residues. The CDR3 DNA reads TGTGCCAGCAGCTCCCCCGGAGGACAGTTCGGGGAGCTGTTTTTT. The encoded protein is CASSSPGGQFGELFF.

This chain joins TRBV5-4 and TRBJ2-1, with 9 positions matching TRBD2. The V gene end was trimmed by 0 bases and the J gene end by 7 bases; junction bases not matched to a gene: 5. Germline V gene lookup returns CDR1 SGHNT and CDR2 YYREEE (reference sequence). This CDR3 comprises 15 residues. The CDR3 coding sequence is TGTGCCAGCAGCTTGGACGGCGGGAGGGGGAATGAGCAGTTCTTC. This translates into CASSLDGGRGNEQFF.

The genes are TRBV14 and TRBJ2-1, with 14 bases aligning to TRBD2. Germline loops: CDR1 SGHDN, CDR2 FVKESK. Germline trimming cut 4 bases from V and 6 bases from J; bases unmatched to any gene: 5. CDR3 length: 16 amino acids. CDR3 loop: CASSPPGLAGANEQFF. CDR3 in DNA: TGTGCCAGCAGCCCACCGGGACTAGCGGGAGCCAATGAGCAGTTCTTC. Combining the CDR3 with reference TRBV14 and TRBJ2-1 gives the whole variable domain EAGVTQFPSHSVIEKGQTVTLRCDPISGHDNLYWYRRVMGKEIKFLLHFVKESKQDESGMPNNRFLAERTGGTYSTLKVQPAELEDSGVYFCASSPPGLAGANEQFFGPGTRLTVL.

The chain has TRBV27 and TRBJ2-7; 8 nucleotides line up with TRBD1. The CDR3 contains 14 residues. V was clipped by 1 base and J by 7 bases; unmatched bases: 6. Germline-derived CDR1 and CDR2 are MNHEY and SMNVEV (reference sequence). The CDR3 nucleotides are TGTGCCAGCAGTTTATTACAGGGGGGAATGGAGCAGTACTTC. This codes for CASSLLQGGMEQYF.

CDR3 sequence (DNA): TGCGCCAGCGCTGGAACCGATGAGCAGTTCTTC. Encoded protein: CASAGTDEQFF. This chain uses TRBV10-2 with TRBJ2-1, with unresolved D. V was pared by 8 bases and J by 8 bases, with 10 bases between. This CDR3 contains 11 residues. Germline CDR1 WSHSY, CDR2 SAAADI.

The V call is TRBV7-9, the J call TRBJ1-2; D unresolved. Deletions cut 5 bases from V and 3 bases from J, with 13 bases between. This CDR3 contains 14 residues. The V gene's germline CDR1 is SEHNR and CDR2 FQNEAQ (reference sequence). The CDR3 here is CASSSPSYYYGYTF. CDR3 sequence (DNA): TGTGCCAGCAGCAGCCCCAGTTATTACTATGGCTACACCTTC.

This sequence joins TRBV6-1 and TRBJ2-7; 7 bases agree with TRBD1. Trimming at V came to 2 bases and at J to 5 bases, leaving 9 bases not matched to a gene. CDR3 length: 15 amino acids. Germline V gene lookup returns CDR1 MNHNS and CDR2 SASEGT. CDR3 region: CASSELPTGNHEQYV. The CDR3 DNA follows: TGTGCCAGCAGTGAATTGCCGACAGGGAATCACGAGCAGTACGTC.

This clone was detected a few times. This sequence joins TRBV18 and TRBJ1-2; D might be TRBD1 (5 bases). Trimming left V 5 bases short and J 3 bases short, with 13 bases between. The CDR3 totals 14 residues. Germline loops: CDR1 KGHSH, CDR2 LQKENI. CDR3 protein: CASSSGTGDYGYTF. For the CDR3, the DNA is TGTGCCAGCTCATCGGGGACCGGCGACTATGGCTACACCTTC.

This chain joins TRBV11-2 and TRBJ2-3; D is perhaps TRBD1 (6 bases). Germline assignment: CDR1 SGHAT and CDR2 FQNNGV. The CDR3 consists of 15 residues. Trimming pared 3 bases from V and 4 bases from J, leaving 14 bases between. DNA for the CDR3: TGTGCCAGCAGCTTTTCAGGGGTGGTAGCAGATACGCAGTATTTT. Translated, it gives CASSFSGVVADTQYF.

The CDR3 is CAWSQGATNEKLFF. For the CDR3, the DNA is TGTGCCTGGTCACAGGGGGCAACTAATGAAAAACTGTTTTTT. The rearrangement links TRBV30 to TRBJ1-4; 8 positions agree with TRBD1. This CDR3 has 14 amino acids. Trimming removed 5 bases from V and 0 bases from J; junction bases left unmatched: 2. Germline lookup yields CDR1 GTSNPN and CDR2 SVGIG (reference sequence). Full variable domain (outside the CDR3, taken from reference TRBV30 and TRBJ1-4): SQTIHQWPATLVQPVGSPLSLECTVEGTSNPNLYWYRQAAGRGLQLLFYSVGIGQISSEVPQNLSASRPQDRQFILSSKKLLLSDSGFYLCAWSQGATNEKLFFGSGTQLSVL.

The rearrangement uses TRBV30 and TRBJ1-5; D perhaps matches TRBD1 (5 bases). Trimming left V 2 bases short and J 3 bases short, with 8 bases between. CDR1 and CDR2 (germline): GTSNPN, SVGIG (reference sequence). The CDR3 is 13 amino acids. The chain's CDR3 is CAWSQGSNQPQHF. CDR3 DNA sequence: TGTGCCTGGAGTCAGGGCTCCAATCAGCCCCAGCATTTT.

The chain recombines TRBV6-6 with TRBJ2-1; D gene uncertain. Germline V gene data show CDR1 as MNHNY and CDR2 as SVGAGI (reference sequence). Between the trimmed V and J ends, which lost 0 bases and 6 bases, there was a span of 6 bases. This CDR3 is built from 13 residues. The CDR3 bases are TGTGCCAGCAGTTACTCGCTCGGCAATGAGCAGTTCTTC. Amino acids: CASSYSLGNEQFF.

This chain uses TRBV9 with TRBJ1-5; D unresolved. CDR3 length: 15 residues. Trimming left V 0 bases short and J 9 bases short, with 16 bases between. Germline assignment: CDR1 SGDLS and CDR2 YYNGEE. CDR3 nucleotides: TGTGCCAGCAGCGTAGAGGAGGGCATGGGGTTGCCCCAGCATTTT. Amino acids: CASSVEEGMGLPQHF.

The chain's CDR3 is CASSPAIQETQYF. As DNA, the CDR3 is TGTGCCAGCAGCCCGGCAATTCAAGAGACCCAGTACTTC. The J gene is TRBJ2-5, the V gene TRBV28; D gene ambiguous. The CDR3 consists of 13 residues. Trimming shortened V by 6 bases and J by 2 bases, and 10 bases separated the two germline ends. CDR1 and CDR2 (germline): MDHEN, SYDVKM.

The chain recombines TRBV11-2 with TRBJ2-2; no clear D gene. This CDR3 contains 14 residues. Germline values: CDR1 SGHAT, CDR2 FQNNGV. With 0 bases removed from V and 5 bases from J, the gap between germline ends came to 7 bases. Here the CDR3 DNA reads TGTGCCAGCAGCTTAGAGTGGGTAACCGGGGAGCTGTTTTTT. It is translated as CASSLEWVTGELFF.

The chain carries TRBV28 and TRBJ2-2, with 8 bases aligning to TRBD2. With V trimmed by 6 bases and J by 10 bases, 19 bases remained unmatched. CDR1 and CDR2 (germline): MDHEN, SYDVKM. This CDR3 is built from 17 residues. This chain's CDR3 is CASRTGLVVFSTAELFF. The CDR3 DNA reads TGTGCCAGCAGGACGGGACTAGTTGTTTTTAGTACGGCGGAGCTGTTTTTT.